This T cell receptor beta chain was captured by sequencing in a study of CD4 T cells in relation to SARS-CoV-2 and coronaviruses. Study-level results: Crossreactivity was assessed only for spike protein, not other viral proteins. Culture-expanded clones reflect memory recall rather than primary priming during culture. Pre-pandemic and post-infection samples never came from the same donor.

Turning to this clone: Its antigen remains unidentified.

Unexposed donor CD4+ T cells date from 2011-2018, before the COVID-19 pandemic. Method: immunoSEQ multiplex PCR; TCRdb's copy keeps in-frame clones and lacks some. In the table there are about 68,000 clones, about 92% of which are singletons. Germline CDR1 and CDR2: SNHLY and FYNNEI. The V end lost 4 bases, the J end lost 1 base, and 13 bases lay between the germline ends. The CDR3 length is 16 residues. The source of this sequence is a human donor in good health. Input material: naive CD4+ T cells from PBMCs. Subset in this sample: naive CD4+ T cells isolated by negative enrichment. The chain employs TRBV2 and TRBJ2-2; TRBD2 is a possible D gene (6 bases). CDR3 DNA sequence: TGTGCCAGCAGTGGGGACTCCGGCGAGAACACCGGGGAGCTGTTTTTT. Translated: CASSGDSGENTGELFF.